This T cell receptor beta chain was identified during a study of shared clonotypes between healthy human individuals (TCRdb year 2020). For the wider study: The cohort comprised a couple of women and a few men aged 18 to 49 years. For each donor, CD4 naive and CD4 memory were each given three plates, CD8 naive was given two plates, and CD8 memory was given one plate. To estimate repertoire size and how much clonotypes are shared between individuals, the study performed deep sequencing of blood TCR repertoires from a few healthy adults. Libraries were prepared and TCR repertoires were sequenced by different laboratories using diverse techniques, in order to increase sequencing depth and limit assay-specific biases. Each donor's leukapheresis produced roughly between about 0.9 and 9.5 billion PBMCs. Overall study results and their limits: Clonotypes shared by all four sorted-subset donors showed higher generation probabilities than non-shared clonotypes. Sharing across a few donors was observed for about 5% of naive CD4, over 3% of naive CD8, roughly 2.4% of memory CD4, and around 0.44% of memory CD8 clonotypes. Larger estimated clonotype richness was generally found for naive subsets than for memory subsets. Sampling was limited to blood, and TCR repertoires in tissue likely differ from TCR repertoires in blood. Pairwise subsampling led to the expectation that sequencing depth would affect the degree of clonotype sharing among donors. The small number of donors limited the genetic and exposure-history diversity represented. Rarefaction of sorted-subset datasets indicated incomplete sequencing despite the large sequencing depth.

As for this clone: The antigen this receptor binds is unknown. No much larger clone exists at a distance of one base, and base qualities are not known.

Using the deep immunoSEQ assay, TCR CDR3 regions were amplified from genomic DNA by multiplex PCR. Genomic DNA extracted from each cell subset was distributed evenly over all wells of several immunoSEQ 96-well plates, and each plate served as one replicate. For sorted subsets, roughly 0.2 ug genomic DNA, equal to 30,000 to 35,000 T cell genomes, was loaded into each replicate PCR. The purified libraries were quantified using a Qubit 3.0 fluorometer, sized with a Bioanalyzer 2100, and then quantified again using the KAPA Library Quantification kit. Each immunoSEQ 96-well plate was sequenced on its own single-read 150-cycle Illumina NextSeq 550 flow cell. The authors' pipeline ran thus. Because the immunoSEQ output held only junctional sequences and lacked quality scores, the filtering could not match the filtering applied to full-length reads. Sequences were annotated with PyIR, a Python wrapper for IgBLAST v1.9, using IMGT germline references to assign V/J genes and CDR3. Reads were removed for weak V/J assignments (E-value above 1e-6), missing CDR3, stop codons, out-of-frame junctions, or ambiguous translated residues. V3J clonotypes were defined as sequences sharing an identical inferred V gene, J gene, and CDR3 amino acid sequence. The percentage overlap between two repertoires was calculated by dividing the number of shared unique clonotypes by the size of the smaller repertoire. Three approaches were used to assess repertoire richness: RTK rarefaction, the Chao1 estimator, and Recon v2.1 estimates of unobserved clonotypes. OLGA was used to compute generation probabilities for all TCRbeta clonotypes that the gDNA method yielded from a handful of donors. TCRdb obtained this table from immuneACCESS and retained in-frame rearrangements with V and J assigned. These tables miss some clones; where compared with another copy, unresolved V genes account for less than half of the shortfall, and the remainder is unexplained. That table furnishes V, J and clone size, whereas the DNA furnished D and trimming. Across this sample there are over a million clones, with about 75% seen only once. The ten top clones hold 1.2% to 1.5% of the sample.

The donors were healthy, HIV-negative adults who had no recently reported acute infections or vaccinations. All donors were Caucasian adults living in Nashville, Tennessee, USA. CD4+ T cells were enriched through magnetic negative selection, after which naive cells were positively selected on CD45RA and the remaining negative fraction served as the memory subset. After blood collection by leukapheresis, PBMCs were isolated using Ficoll-Histopaque density gradient centrifugation and then cryopreserved in the vapor phase of liquid nitrogen. Purity and quantity of every magnetically sorted T cell population were checked by analytical flow cytometry. Genomic DNA was isolated from each sorted fraction and quantified by UV absorbance on a Nanodrop 2000c. The junction carries 14 bases between V and J, which are trimmed by 3 bases and 2 bases respectively. From the cysteine up to the phenylalanine, the CDR3 has a length of 15 residues. Only CDR3 DNA remains: 45 bases, in frame from the first base. CDR1 and CDR2 (SGHNT, YYREEE) derive from the germline V gene (reference sequence).

This clonotype was obtained from a man between 18 and 29 years old in good health. The chain employs TRBV5-4 and TRBJ2-5; the D call is possibly TRBD1 or TRBD2, each sharing 6 bases. Specimen: memory CD4+ T cells sorted from blood. Per the publication, the cell subset or site label means: CD45RA-negative fraction. The CDR3 amino acid sequence is: CASSSGAGGQETQYF. The nucleotide sequence is TGTGCCAGCAGCTCGGGGGCGGGCGGGCAAGAGACCCAGTACTTC.